The entry below describes one TCR beta chain. The target antigen is unknown. This entry is derived from a study of Ad26.COV2.S vaccination and SARS-CoV-2 variants. The wider study: Trial arm assignment for the donor was COV1001 Ad26.COV2.S. Ad26.COV2.S, an intramuscular injection, was given once or twice 56 days apart. Notes on the study in general: Assessments of TCR breadth and depth may have underestimated the total T cell responses.

Trimming pared 2 bases from V and 0 bases from J, leaving 5 bases between. From germline, CDR1 is SGHDN and CDR2 FVKESK. The length of the CDR3 is 14 residues. Specified treatment: over 15 received Ad26.COV2.S at low or high dose, single or two shots; about 5 received placebo; per-sample allocation not given. Sampling was performed 63 days after the first vaccine or placebo injection. The data were produced by immunoSEQ multiplex PCR, yet TCRdb's version contains in-frame clones alone and is incomplete. The sample holds about 420,000 clones, around 89% seen once. This rearrangement joins TRBV14 to TRBJ2-1; D is undetermined. This clonotype was obtained from a person between 18 and 65 years old who received the Ad26.COV2.S COVID-19 vaccine or a placebo. Sequences were derived from peripheral blood, sampled in a trial of Ad26.COV2.S vaccine versus placebo. The CDR3 DNA sequence: TGTGCCAGCAGCCAAACCAGCTCCTACAATGAGCAGTTCTTC. It encodes CASSQTSSYNEQFF.